This T cell receptor beta chain was sequenced in a study of T cells in narcolepsy. Study-wide findings and caveats: Autoreactive HCRT-specific and TRIB2-specific clonotypes were marked in same-patient CSF-versus-blood CD4+ comparisons. Autoreactive clone sequences were missing from some blood memory CD4+ repertoires.

Germline CDR1 LNHDA, CDR2 SQIVND (reference sequence). This CDR3 is built from 14 residues. V lost 8 bases, J lost 2 bases, and 7 bases stayed unmatched. Profiled with immunoSEQ multiplex PCR; TCRdb holds only in-frame clones, not every one. The table shows roughly 16,000 clones, with approximately 85% occurring only once. As concerns this clone: The target antigen is unknown.

This chain links TRBV19 with TRBJ2-7; 9 positions match TRBD2. Sample: memory (CD45RA-) CD4+ T cells from blood. The receptor was isolated from a human donor in good health. CDR3 DNA sequence: TGTGCCAGTGCCACTAGCGGGTCCGCCTACGAGCAGTACTTC. This codes for CASATSGSAYEQYF.